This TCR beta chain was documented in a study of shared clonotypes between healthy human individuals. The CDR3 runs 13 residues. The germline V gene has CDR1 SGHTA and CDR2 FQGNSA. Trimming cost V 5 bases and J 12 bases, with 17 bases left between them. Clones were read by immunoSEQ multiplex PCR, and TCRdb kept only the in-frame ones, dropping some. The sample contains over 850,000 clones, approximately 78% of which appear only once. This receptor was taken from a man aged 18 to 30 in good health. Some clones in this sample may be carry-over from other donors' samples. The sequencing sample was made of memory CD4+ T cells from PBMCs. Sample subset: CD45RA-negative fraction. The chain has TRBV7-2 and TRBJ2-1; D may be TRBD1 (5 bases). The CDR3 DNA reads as TGTGCCAGCAGCCAGACGGTGACAGTCGGGCAGTTCTTC. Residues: CASSQTVTVGQFF.